The 24 T cell receptor beta chains presented below share a single source sample, sequenced in a study of T and B cells in COVID-19 patients (dated by TCRdb to 2020 to 2021). TRB repertoires were amplified using about 220-550 ng of genomic DNA isolated from blood. The data were produced on an Illumina MiSeq. Multiplex PCR with BIOMED2 TRB-A/B primer pools was used to amplify TRB rearrangements. TCRdb reprocessed the public reads (quality trimming at Q25 with fastp, clone calling with MiXCR) and kept in-frame beta chains. Identical CDR3 proteins give one entry, which carries the most common genes and DNA. This sample holds approximately 5,100 distinct CDR3 sequences; around 30% were observed only once. Of the sample, about 32% falls within the top ten clones. What was sequenced was blood. All receptors derive from a human donor with active COVID-19.

The CDR3 is CASSESTWVNTEAFF. Written as DNA, the CDR3 is TGTGCCAGCAGCGAATCGACATGGGTCAACACTGAAGCTTTCTTT. The J gene is TRBJ1-1, the V gene TRBV9; D is unclear. This CDR3 contains 15 residues. The ends were cut back, 3 bases at V and 2 bases at J, with 14 bases in the middle. From germline, CDR1 is SGDLS and CDR2 YYNGEE. Drawing the rest from reference TRBV9 and TRBJ1-1, the complete variable domain is DSGVTQTPKHLITATGQRVTLRCSPRSGDLSVYWYQQSLDQGLQFLIQYYNGEERAKGNILERFSAQQFPDLHSELNLSSLELGDSALYFCASSESTWVNTEAFFGQGTRLTVV.

The J gene is TRBJ1-5, the V gene TRBV6-2 or TRBV6-3; 8 bases map to TRBD1. This CDR3 contains 16 residues. The V segment lost 2 bases and the J segment 0 bases; nucleotides outside the gene matches: 3. CDR1 is MNHEY and CDR2 is SVGEGT in the germline V gene. CDR3 sequence reads: CASSYGTGNSNQPQHF. CDR3 nucleotide sequence: TGTGCCAGCAGTTACGGGACAGGAAATAGCAATCAGCCCCAGCATTTT.

This clonotype is medium-sized (0.01 to 0.1%) by share. The chain has TRBV6-2 or TRBV6-3 and TRBJ1-4, with D hard to call. The CDR3 runs to 13 residues. V was pared by 2 bases and J by 11 bases, with 12 bases between. The V gene's germline CDR1 is MNHEY and CDR2 SVGEGT. CDR3 DNA sequence: TGTGCCAGCAGTTACAGGCGTCCATTTAAACTGTTTTTT. It is translated as CASSYRRPFKLFF.

In this sample, this clonotype turned up a few times. The genes are TRBV12-3 or TRBV12-4 and TRBJ2-7, with a weak D call TRBD1 (5 bases). The CDR3 is 14 residues long. The V and J ends lost 2 bases and 7 bases respectively, with 15 bases between them. CDR3 residues: CASSLSPGPGEQYF. In DNA, the CDR3 is TGTGCCAGCAGTTTATCCCCAGGGCCCGGAGAGCAGTACTTC.

The chain uses TRBV20-1 and TRBJ1-4; tentative D call: TRBD1 (5 bases). Germline V gene lookup returns CDR1 DFQATT and CDR2 SNEGSKA (reference sequence). The CDR3 has 14 residues. The V end lost 0 bases, the J end lost 16 bases, and 21 bases lay between the germline ends. CDR3 bases: TGCAGTGCTAGAGAGACGCCGGGGTCGGGACGGCCGTTTTTT. Its protein product is CSARETPGSGRPFF.

Points on this clonotype: The junction does not match germline at one end; this may be a read error. The rearrangement uses TRBV12-3 or TRBV12-4 and TRBJ1-2; no definite D call. The CDR3 is 13 amino acids. CDR3 loop: CASSLVGNYGYTF. In DNA form, the CDR3 reads TGTGCCAGCAGCTTAGTGGGGAACTATGGCTACACCTTC.

By frequency in the sample, this clonotype is medium-sized. This chain joins TRBV19 and TRBJ1-2; D remains ambiguous. The germline V gene encodes CDR1 LNHDA and CDR2 SQIVND (reference sequence). This CDR3 region has 12 residues. Deletions cut 6 bases from V and 14 bases from J, with 19 bases between. CDR3 sequence (DNA): TGTGCCAGTAGCACCACCGGGCGTGAGGCAACCTTC. Translating it yields CASSTTGREATF. Variable domain in full (rest from reference TRBV19 and TRBJ1-2): DGGITQSPKYLFRKEGQNVTLSCEQNLNHDAMYWYRQDPGQGLRLIYYSQIVNDFQKGDIAEGYSVSREKKESFPLTVTSAQKNPTAFYLCASSTTGREATFGSGTRLTVV.

In its sample, this clonotype ranks as medium-sized. V gene TRBV6-2 or TRBV6-3 combines with J gene TRBJ2-2; no reliable D call. CDR3 length: 13 residues. Trimming shortened V by 8 bases and J by 4 bases, and 11 bases separated the two germline ends. Germline V gives CDR1 MNHEY, CDR2 SVGEGT. CDR3 residues: CASSLPLTGELFF. Here the CDR3 DNA reads TGTGCCAGCTCCCTCCCACTCACCGGGGAGCTGTTTTTT.

V and J are TRBV20-1 and TRBJ2-1; D might be TRBD1 or TRBD2, each matching 5 bases. Per the germline V gene, CDR1 is DFQATT and CDR2 is SNEGSKA (reference sequence). V lost 5 bases to trimming and J lost 9 bases, with 14 bases between them. The CDR3 is 12 amino acids. CDR3: CSAVLGPSEQFF. CDR3 DNA: TGCAGTGCTGTTCTGGGACCCTCTGAGCAGTTCTTC.

The chain couples TRBV2 to TRBJ1-5; D gene unclear. The V gene lost 3 bases and the J gene lost 0 bases, with 9 bases spanning the gap. CDR3 size: 15 residues. CDR1 and CDR2 from the germline V gene are SNHLY and FYNNEI. The CDR3 DNA reads TGTGCCAGCAGTGATGGCAGCTATAGCAATCAGCCCCAGCATTTT. Translated: CASSDGSYSNQPQHF.

This clonotype was counted only a few times. This chain links TRBV7-6 with TRBJ1-5; TRBD1 is a possible D gene (6 bases). V was pared by 5 bases and J by 7 bases, with 15 bases between. The CDR3 is 14 amino acids. Germline V gene sequence: CDR1 SGHVS, CDR2 FNYEAQ. This CDR3 reads CASSPSQGSQPQHF. The CDR3 DNA is TGTGCCAGCAGCCCATCACAGGGATCGCAGCCCCAGCATTTT.

This clonotype is categorized as medium-sized. V and J are TRBV6-5 and TRBJ2-7, with 7 nucleotides matching TRBD2. There are 15 residues in the CDR3. V was pared by 7 bases and J by 2 bases, with 11 bases of the junction left unmatched. Looked up from germline, CDR1 is MNHEY and CDR2 is SVGAGI. This chain's CDR3 is CASTRLAAKTYEQYF. DNA of the CDR3: TGTGCCAGCACCCGGCTAGCGGCAAAGACCTACGAGCAGTACTTC.

In this sample, this clonotype turned up a few times. The chain uses TRBV11-2 and TRBJ2-7, with no clear D. The CDR3 length is 13 residues. CDR1 is SGHAT and CDR2 is FQNNGV in the germline V gene. Trimming shortened V by 0 bases and J by 6 bases, and 9 bases separated the two germline ends. CDR3 amino acids: CASSLDIPAEQYF. The DNA of the CDR3 is TGTGCCAGCAGCTTAGATATTCCCGCCGAGCAGTACTTC.

This clonotype is categorized as medium-sized. The chain employs TRBV29-1 and TRBJ2-1; D is unresolved. The CDR3 has 12 residues. The ends were cut back, 4 bases at V and 4 bases at J, with 8 bases in the middle. Germline V CDR1 and CDR2: SQVTM, ANQGSEA. As DNA, the CDR3 is TGCAGCGTTGTAAAACAGTACAATGAGCAGTTCTTC. This encodes CSVVKQYNEQFF.

The gene calls are TRBV7-2 and TRBJ2-3; D is possibly TRBD2 (6 bases). CDR3 size: 16 residues. V shed 0 bases and J shed 0 bases, with 10 bases lying between them. Germline V gene data show CDR1 as SGHTA and CDR2 as FQGNSA. The CDR3 nucleotides read TGTGCCAGCAGCTTAGCAAGGAGCGGGAGCACAGATACGCAGTATTTT. Residues: CASSLARSGSTDTQYF.

By proportion, this clonotype is medium-sized. The CDR3 DNA reads as TGTGCCAGCAGCCTTTTACAGGGGAACACTGAAGCTTTCTTT. The encoded protein is CASSLLQGNTEAFF. This chain connects TRBV5-5 to TRBJ1-1, with D possibly matching TRBD1 (6 bases). Germline values: CDR1 SGHKS, CDR2 YYEKEE (reference sequence). The CDR3 has 14 amino acids. V lost 4 bases, J lost 1 base, and 11 bases lay in between.

As regards this clonotype: An end of the junction does not agree with germline; a read error may underlie this. This chain links TRBV19 with TRBJ2-1, with TRBD2 matching over 12 bases. Germline V CDR1 and CDR2: LNHDA, SQIVND (reference sequence). The CDR3 spans 16 residues. The CDR3 DNA is TGTGCCAGCAGCTTTCCTAGCGGGAGGGCCGGGGATGAGCAGCTCTTC. Protein sequence: CASSFPSGRAGDEQLF. The variable domain in full, completed from reference TRBV19 and TRBJ2-1, reads DGGITQSPKYLFRKEGQNVTLSCEQNLNHDAMYWYRQDPGQGLRLIYYSQIVNDFQKGDIAEGYSVSREKKESFPLTVTSAQKNPTAFYLCASSFPSGRAGDEQLFGPGTRLTVL.

This clonotype occurred a few times. This chain connects TRBV4-2 to TRBJ2-2; D may be TRBD1 or TRBD2 (5 bases each). The germline V and J ends were trimmed by 4 bases and 6 bases, with 12 bases remaining between them. The CDR3 covers 14 residues. Germline V gene data show CDR1 as LGHNA and CDR2 as YNFKEQ. The CDR3 DNA reads TGTGCCAGCAGCCCCGAATGGGGGTCCGGGGAGCTGTTTTTT. Its translation is CASSPEWGSGELFF.

This clonotype is deemed medium-sized. This chain uses TRBV19 with TRBJ1-2; D is perhaps TRBD1 (6 bases). Germline V CDR1 and CDR2: LNHDA, SQIVND (reference sequence). The V end was cut by 6 bases, the J end by 5 bases, with 19 bases between. The CDR3 is 15 residues long. Here the CDR3 DNA reads TGTGCCAGTAGGCCACACCGGGACACCCCGTATGGCTACACCTTC. The encoded protein is CASRPHRDTPYGYTF.

V is TRBV5-4 and J is TRBJ2-1; 9 nucleotides match TRBD2. Germline V gives CDR1 SGHNT, CDR2 YYREEE (reference sequence). The CDR3 totals 14 residues. V dropped 4 bases and J dropped 5; count of bases not matched to a gene: 4. The CDR3 region has the DNA TGTGCCAGCAGCCCGCGGGGGGGACACAATGAGCAGTTCTTC. Translated, it gives CASSPRGGHNEQFF.

This clonotype was counted only a few times. CDR3 sequence reads: CASSPTKGGFSYEQYF. DNA for the CDR3: TGTGCCAGCAGCCCAACCAAGGGGGGGTTCTCCTACGAGCAGTACTTC. The V call is TRBV7-9, the J call TRBJ2-7, with a weak D call TRBD2 (7 bases). Germline V CDR1 and CDR2: SEHNR, FQNEAQ (reference sequence). V lost 5 bases, J lost 0 bases, and 17 bases lay in between. The CDR3 has 16 amino acids.

By share, this clonotype counts as medium-sized. The chain has TRBV29-1 and TRBJ1-1; tentative D call: TRBD1 (5 bases). Germline CDR1 SQVTM, CDR2 ANQGSEA. The CDR3 has 13 residues. Trimming took off 7 bases at V and 0 bases at J, with 12 bases between the two ends. The CDR3: CSGSKGLNTEAFF. The CDR3 region has the DNA TGCAGCGGGAGTAAGGGGTTGAACACTGAAGCTTTCTTT.

About this clonotype itself: A much larger clone lies one base from this, so it may be a read error. J is TRBJ1-6 and V is TRBV15, with 11 bases fitting TRBD1. Germline CDR1 LNHNV, CDR2 YYDKDF (reference sequence). This CDR3 has 16 residues. CDR3 protein: CAASRGTGGTDSPLHF. In nucleotides, the CDR3 is TGTGCCGCCAGCAGAGGGACAGGGGGGACGGATTCACCCCTCCACTTT.

This clonotype counts as medium-sized (0.01 to 0.1%). V usage is TRBV18 and J usage is TRBJ1-4; no clear D. The V end was cut by 2 bases, the J end by 0 bases, with 4 bases between. The CDR3 runs 14 residues. Germline loops: CDR1 KGHSH, CDR2 LQKENI. The CDR3 region is CASSPLATNEKLFF. The CDR3, as DNA: TGTGCCAGCTCACCATTGGCAACTAATGAAAAACTGTTTTTT.